This T cell receptor beta chain is from a study of T cell repertoires in aging, cancer and after chemotherapy. The template was genomic DNA from peripheral blood, not RNA. Study findings and constraints: Median generation probability rose over the chemotherapy interval in each cancer cohort, suggesting rebound thymic output.

In its sample, this clonotype is medium-sized. Its antigen is as yet unknown. TRB rearrangements spanning V, D and J were amplified using mixed TRB-A/B primers. TCRdb itself ran the multiplex PCR reads through MiXCR, one entry per CDR3 protein. The repertoire includes 1,000 to 1,500 distinct CDR3 sequences, 22% of them detected once, and about half sits in the top ten. The CDR3 runs 13 residues. The trim removed 5 bases at V and 5 bases at J, leaving 1 base unmatched. The chain recombines TRBV12-3 or TRBV12-4 with TRBJ1-4; 8 positions agree with TRBD1. This sequence was found in a human donor with a solid tumor. The source material was blood. CDR3 sequence reads: CASSDRGNEKLFF. CDR3 DNA sequence: TGTGCCAGCAGTGACAGGGGAAATGAAAAACTGTTTTTT.